Below, one T cell receptor (beta chain) is given with its context. The antigen is unknown. This sample is drawn from a study of T cells expressing NK-cell markers. Whole-study results and caveats: Topping the CD3+CD56-NKG2C+ fraction as well were these clonotypes, in a few donors.

The CDR3 runs 17 residues. TCRdb reprocessed the 5' RACE reads, with one entry per CDR3 protein and no DNA. Its table lists over 350,000 distinct CDR3 sequences. This sequence was found in a woman aged 50 to 65 in good health. The rearrangement uses TRBV12-3 or TRBV12-4 and TRBJ2-1; the D gene TCRdb calls, TRBD1, cannot be checked with no DNA. Sequences were obtained from blood T cells: a sorted CD56 or NKG2C T cell subset, CD4+ or CD8+ T cells, or bulk PBMC T cells (not recorded which). CDR3 residues: CASLGGFRGPPQREQFF.